Shown below are 3 T cell receptor beta chains from a single sample sequenced in a study of cytomegalovirus exposure and HLA in healthy donors. The PCR had 60 Vbeta and 13 Jbeta primers. Using immunoSEQ multiplex PCR, the repertoire was profiled, and TCRdb retains in-frame clones only, with some absent. The table shows approximately 160,000 clones, with about 80% occurring only once. The specimen was PBMCs. The receptor set was obtained from a young man in good health and CMV-seropositive.

This clone has only one observation. The rearrangement links TRBV5-1 to TRBJ1-4, with a possible D match to TRBD1 (5 bases). The CDR3 is made up of 14 amino acids. V lost 0 bases, J lost 8 bases, and 11 bases lay in between. Germline CDR1 SGHRS, CDR2 YFSETQ. The CDR3, as DNA: TGCGCCAGCAGCTTGGACTCAGGGAAGGAAAAACTGTTTTTT. Encoded protein: CASSLDSGKEKLFF.

J is TRBJ2-1 and V is TRBV11-1, with 11 bases that match TRBD2. With V trimmed by 3 bases and J by 8 bases, 9 bases remained unmatched. Germline V CDR1 and CDR2: SGHAT, FQDESV (reference sequence). CDR3 size: 16 residues. Here the CDR3 DNA reads TGTGCCAGCAGCTTTGAGGGTACTAGCGGGAGCCATGAGCAGTTCTTC. This translates into CASSFEGTSGSHEQFF. The full variable domain, rest sourced from reference TRBV11-1 and TRBJ2-1, is EAEVAQSPRYKITEKSQAVAFWCDPISGHATLYWYRQILGQGPELLVQFQDESVVDDSQLPKDRFSAERLKGVDSTLKIQPAELGDSAMYLCASSFEGTSGSHEQFFGPGTRLTVL.

The CDR3 DNA is TGTGCCAGCAGCCGTAGCGGGGGCTCCTACGAGCAGTACTTC. Its translation is CASSRSGGSYEQYF. This chain links TRBV5-4 with TRBJ2-5; TRBD2 matches 9 bases. The closer fit of TRBJ2-7 to the DNA end suggests the J call may be wrong. Germline V gene lookup returns CDR1 SGHNT and CDR2 YYREEE (reference sequence). The CDR3 length is 14 residues.